This T cell receptor beta chain was recorded in a study of cytomegalovirus exposure and HLA in healthy donors. Study-level points and caveats: Investigators reported 150 to 200 TCR beta chains as tied to cytomegalovirus.

With 60 Vbeta and 13 Jbeta primers, the PCR was carried out. Measured with immunoSEQ multiplex PCR; TCRdb has only the in-frame clones, and not every one. The sample lists 150,000 or so clones; 86% were seen once. As concerns this clone: Its antigen is undetermined. At one end, the junction sequence differs from germline, possibly due to a read error. This specimen includes other DNA sequences encoding the same CDR3.

The CDR3 spans 13 residues. CDR1 and CDR2 from the germline V gene are SGDLS and YYNGEE. This chain links TRBV9 with TRBJ2-5; a weak D match, TRBD2 (5 bases). The origin of this receptor is a woman younger than 30 in good health and CMV-seronegative. Sequenced: PBMCs. The CDR3 DNA is TGCGCCAGCAGCGTAACTAGTTGGGAGACCCAGTACTTC. Protein sequence: CASSVTSWETQYF.